This T cell receptor beta chain came from a study of T cells in Graves' hyperthyroidism and ophthalmopathy. This CDR3 spans 14 amino acids. The V gene's germline CDR1 is MNHEY and CDR2 SMNVEV (reference sequence). With 8 bases removed from V and 8 bases from J, the gap between germline ends came to 21 bases. General study results and limits: Using 13 V-J features, a model discriminated ophthalmopathy from stable hyperthyroidism.

Diagnosis rested on symptoms, serum thyroxine and TRAb, thyroid ultrasound, and orbital computed tomography. This clonotype appeared many times. What it binds is unknown. Researchers took RNA transcripts and amplified the TCR beta CDR3 regions from them. The HTBI primer set served for first-round RT-PCR of the TCR CDR3. TCRdb processed the multiplex PCR reads anew with MiXCR; each CDR3 protein has one entry. The table includes fewer than 900,000 distinct CDR3 sequences, around 15% detected once. J is TRBJ1-2 and V is TRBV27, with a tentative D call TRBD1 (6 bases). The TCR originated in a man between 18 and 29 years old with Graves' hyperthyroidism. Sequencing input: blood. Here the CDR3 reads CASLLPWTVGGYTF. Here the CDR3 DNA reads TGTGCCAGCCTCCTGCCCTGGACAGTCGGAGGCTACACCTTC.